Presented here are 22 T cell receptor beta chains from one specimen sequenced in a study of T cells expressing NK-cell markers. TCRdb reanalyzed the 5' RACE reads, giving one entry per CDR3 protein sequence and no DNA. This sample's table has approximately 22,000 distinct CDR3 sequences. Sequencing used blood T cells: a sorted CD56 or NKG2C T cell subset, CD4+ or CD8+ T cells, or bulk PBMC T cells (not recorded which). These receptor sequences come from a man aged 18 to 69 in good health.

The chain couples TRBV7-2 to TRBJ2-5; TCRdb proposes TRBD1, but this gene call is untestable without DNA. Germline CDR1 reads SGHTA; CDR2 reads FQGNSA. The CDR3 spans 14 residues. This chain's CDR3 is CASSFLSVSETQYF.

This sequence joins TRBV20-1 and TRBJ2-3; there is no DNA to check the TCRdb D call of TRBD2. This CDR3 is 14 amino acids long. Germline V gene data show CDR1 as DFQATT and CDR2 as SNEGSKA (reference sequence). The CDR3 protein is CSALLLALSDTQYF.

The chain links TRBV29-1 to TRBJ2-1. Germline values: CDR1 SQVTM, CDR2 ANQGSEA. The CDR3 consists of 13 residues. The CDR3 sequence is CSVVRGQPNEQFF.

CDR3 residues: CASSQGRGVTEAFF. The rearrangement uses TRBV3-1 and TRBJ1-1. The CDR3 totals 14 residues. Looked up from germline, CDR1 is LGHDT and CDR2 is YNNKEL (reference sequence). The full variable domain, its missing parts supplied by reference TRBV3-1 and TRBJ1-1, is DTAVSQTPKYLVTQMGNDKSIKCEQNLGHDTMYWYKQDSKKFLKIMFSYNNKELIINETVPNRFSPKSPDKAHLNLHINSLELGDSAVYFCASSQGRGVTEAFFGQGTRLTVV.

The V call is TRBV12-3 or TRBV12-4, the J call TRBJ1-5. This CDR3 comprises 15 residues. CDR3: CASSLQWGSNQPQHF.

This chain links TRBV28 with TRBJ1-6; as DNA is missing, the TRBD1 call by TCRdb cannot be tested. Germline V gives CDR1 MDHEN, CDR2 SYDVKM. This CDR3 has 18 amino acids. The CDR3 region is CASSFRQSWDRGNSPLHF.

The V and J genes are TRBV20-1 and TRBJ1-2. Per the germline V gene, CDR1 is DFQATT and CDR2 is SNEGSKA (reference sequence). There are 12 residues in the CDR3. CDR3 region: CSVAQARGGYTF.

This sequence joins TRBV27 and TRBJ1-1. The CDR3 runs to 13 residues. The V gene's germline CDR1 is MNHEY and CDR2 SMNVEV (reference sequence). The CDR3 is CASSPLWRSEAFF.

The chain joins TRBV10-3 to TRBJ1-1; no DNA is available, so the TRBD1 call from TCRdb remains unchecked. Germline loops: CDR1 ENHRY, CDR2 SYGVKD. The length of the CDR3 is 15 residues. CDR3 amino acids: CAIGTGGYMNTEAFF.

This chain connects TRBV20-1 to TRBJ1-3. Per the germline V gene, CDR1 is DFQATT and CDR2 is SNEGSKA (reference sequence). The CDR3 extends over 12 amino acids. CDR3 sequence reads: CSARTAGNTIYF.

This sequence joins TRBV5-6 and TRBJ2-2; TCRdb gives TRBD1 as the D gene, but with no DNA this cannot be confirmed. CDR1 SGHDT and CDR2 YYEEEE come from the germline V gene. CDR3 length: 15 residues. The CDR3: CASSLVVRDTGELFF.

This chain joins TRBV20-1 and TRBJ2-7; as DNA is missing, the TRBD2 call by TCRdb cannot be tested. Germline V gene data show CDR1 as DFQATT and CDR2 as SNEGSKA (reference sequence). This CDR3 spans 13 amino acids. The CDR3 is CSATGTRTYEQYF.

The chain combines TRBV6-2 or TRBV6-3 with TRBJ2-2; TCRdb outputs TRBD2, but without DNA this stays unchecked. The CDR3 extends over 15 amino acids. CDR1 is MNHEY and CDR2 is SVGEGT in the germline V gene. The CDR3 region is CASSGFGGATGELFF.

This chain joins TRBV20-1 and TRBJ2-3; TCRdb gives TRBD1 as the D gene, but with no DNA this cannot be confirmed. The CDR3 is made up of 12 amino acids. CDR1 is DFQATT and CDR2 is SNEGSKA in the germline V gene (reference sequence). The CDR3 sequence is CSSEGSPDTQYF.

The CDR3 loop reads CAISEGDSPSYNEQFF. The chain has TRBV10-3 and TRBJ2-1; TCRdb names TRBD2, which stays unverified in the absence of DNA. CDR3 length equals 16 residues. Germline V gene data show CDR1 as ENHRY and CDR2 as SYGVKD.

The chain recombines TRBV4-1 with TRBJ1-1; without DNA, the TCRdb call of TRBD1 cannot be checked. The CDR3 spans 11 residues. CDR1 and CDR2 from the germline V gene are MGHRA and YSYEKL. CDR3 loop: CASSQVGRAFF.

J is TRBJ1-2 and V is TRBV6-5. This CDR3 region has 16 residues. Per the germline V gene, CDR1 is MNHEY and CDR2 is SVGAGI. The CDR3 sequence: CASSTGRSPTNYGYTF.

This chain connects TRBV20-1 to TRBJ2-2; absent DNA, TCRdb's TRBD2 call cannot be checked. The CDR3 contains 19 residues. CDR1 is DFQATT, CDR2 SNEGSKA, per germline (reference sequence). The CDR3 spells CSARDGGLAGGRNTGELFF.

The chain carries TRBV7-2 and TRBJ2-5; TCRdb designates TRBD1, a call that cannot be tested without DNA. This CDR3 comprises 14 residues. Per germline, CDR1 SGHTA and CDR2 FQGNSA. The CDR3 reads CASSTQAGKETQYF.

V and J are TRBV12-3 or TRBV12-4 and TRBJ2-2; TCRdb designates TRBD2, a call that cannot be tested without DNA. The CDR3 loop spans 14 amino acids. The CDR3 here is CASKGSANTGELFF.

The CDR3 region is CASSFRQGYNEQFF. The genes are TRBV12-3 or TRBV12-4 and TRBJ2-1; there is no DNA to check the TCRdb D call of TRBD1. The CDR3 is 14 amino acids.

This rearrangement joins TRBV28 to TRBJ2-7; the D call of TRBD1 rests on TCRdb alone, since no DNA is present to check it. CDR1 MDHEN and CDR2 SYDVKM come from the germline V gene. This CDR3 region has 15 residues. Here the CDR3 reads CASSTPGQGYYEQYF.